The table lists the clone carrying this TCR beta chain with a few counts. This CDR3 contains 14 residues. V lost 7 bases, J lost 10 bases, and 12 bases stayed unmatched. Germline values: CDR1 SNHLY, CDR2 FYNNEI. The sample comes from a study of Ad26.COV2.S vaccination and SARS-CoV-2 variants. Looking at the study overall: Donor allocation was to the COV1001 Ad26.COV2.S trial arm.

Treatment denoted: about 20 received Ad26.COV2.S at low or high dose, single or two shots; five or six received placebo; per-sample allocation not given. Vaccine and placebo recipients were sampled on day 63 after the first injection. Donor was an adult aged 18-55 years in Boston. Expression of Wuhan-strain SARS-CoV-2 spike came from the Ad26 vector that formed the vaccine. TCRdb's table, derived via immunoSEQ multiplex PCR, lists solely in-frame clones and lacks some. The table lists 350,000 to 600,000 clones, 89% of them singletons. Sequencing used peripheral blood, obtained in a trial of Ad26.COV2.S vaccine versus placebo. The TCR comes from a person aged 18-60 years who received the Ad26.COV2.S COVID-19 vaccine or a placebo. This sequence joins TRBV2 and TRBJ2-1, with 8 bases identical to TRBD2. CDR3 loop: CASNPRLALMEQFF. CDR3 DNA sequence: TGTGCCAGCAACCCACGACTAGCGCTAATGGAGCAGTTCTTC.